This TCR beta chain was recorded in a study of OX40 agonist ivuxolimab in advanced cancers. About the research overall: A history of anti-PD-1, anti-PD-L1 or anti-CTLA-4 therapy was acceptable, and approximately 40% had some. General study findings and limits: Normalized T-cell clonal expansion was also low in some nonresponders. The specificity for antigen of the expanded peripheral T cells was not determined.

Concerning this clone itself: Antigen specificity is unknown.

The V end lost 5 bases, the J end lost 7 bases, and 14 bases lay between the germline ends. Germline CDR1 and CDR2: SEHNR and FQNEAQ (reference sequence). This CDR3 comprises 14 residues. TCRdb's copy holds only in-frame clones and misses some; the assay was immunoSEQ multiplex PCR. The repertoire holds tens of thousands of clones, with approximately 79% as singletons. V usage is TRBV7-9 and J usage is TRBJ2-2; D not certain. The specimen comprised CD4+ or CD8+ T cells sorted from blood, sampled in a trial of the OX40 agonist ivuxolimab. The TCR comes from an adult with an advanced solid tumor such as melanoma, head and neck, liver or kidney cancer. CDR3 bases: TGTGCCAGCAGCCTGTCGGGCCTTCACGGGGAGCTGTTTTTT. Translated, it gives CASSLSGLHGELFF.